This T cell receptor beta chain was observed in a study of spatial heterogeneity in lung cancer. Study in general: Sequenced were any available follow-up PBMC samples, which had been obtained a median of roughly 23 months after resection. Study observations and caveats: Follow-up blood showed ubiquitous expanded tumor TCRs less than blood at resection did.

This clonotype has just a few counts. The antigen remains undetermined. There are 15 residues in the CDR3. Trimming removed 0 bases from V and 0 bases from J, with 9 bases in between. The germline CDR1 and CDR2 sequences are KGHSH and LQKENI. Regarding time point: blood at routine non-recurrence follow-up after resection. Whole RNA, which was extracted from tumor, nontumor lung tissue or frozen PBMC, was sequenced without any cell sorting. Each TCR cDNA molecule carried a unique molecular identifier. TCRdb fed the 5' RACE reads into MiXCR, producing one record per CDR3 protein. The data show over 15,000 distinct CDR3 sequences, about 18% seen once.

The chain is built from TRBV18 and TRBJ2-7; D remains unclear. The clonotype was recovered from a male donor with early-stage non-small cell lung cancer. The material was PBMCs, obtained at follow-up. The CDR3 nucleotides read TGTGCCAGCTCACCACCGGGCCAAAGCTCCTACGAGCAGTACTTC. It yields the protein CASSPPGQSSYEQYF.